These 30 T cell receptor beta chains share one sample of origin, sequenced in a study of blood T cells in healthy people across ages (dated by TCRdb to about 2015). Library method: 5' RACE. A second PCR of roughly 6 to 11 cycles was run with a J-beta primer mix and a sample-barcoded 5' primer. TCRdb ran its own pipeline on the public reads, namely fastp trimming at Q25 and MiXCR clone calling, and kept in-frame beta chains. Rows merge per CDR3 protein into single entries with the most common DNA and genes. The sample contains 1.5 million to 2 million distinct CDR3 sequences, about 39% of them found a single time. The ten largest clones capture around 23% of the sample. Sequencing used blood. The source of these receptors is a human donor in good health.

The V and J genes are TRBV5-8 and TRBJ2-1; 11 positions match TRBD1. CDR1 and CDR2 (germline): SGHTS, YDEGEE. The CDR3 spans 14 residues. V gave up 5 bases and J gave up 7 bases; unmatched junction bases: 5. This CDR3 reads CASRDRGLGNEQFF. CDR3 sequence (DNA): TGTGCCAGCAGGGACAGGGGGCTAGGAAATGAGCAGTTCTTC.

This clonotype was counted between two and nine times. This chain connects TRBV4-3 to TRBJ1-2, with D perhaps TRBD1 (6 bases). The CDR3 sequence is 15 residues long. Germline V CDR1 and CDR2: LGHNA, YSLEER. V gave up 1 base and J gave up 3 bases, with 12 bases separating them. The CDR3 reads CASSQVNKGDYGYTF. The CDR3 DNA follows: TGCGCCAGCAGCCAAGTTAATAAGGGGGACTATGGCTACACCTTC.

V and J are TRBV14 and TRBJ2-1; 9 bases align to TRBD1. CDR3 length equals 15 residues. The germline V gene encodes CDR1 SGHDN and CDR2 FVKESK. Losses at the gene ends were 2 bases for V and 6 bases for J; bases not matched to a gene: 5. CDR3 residues: CASSQPGQGGNEQFF. CDR3 DNA: TGTGCCAGCAGCCAACCGGGACAGGGAGGCAATGAGCAGTTCTTC.

The chain employs TRBV5-1 and TRBJ2-3; D is tentatively TRBD1 or TRBD2 (6 bases each). Germline assignment: CDR1 SGHRS and CDR2 YFSETQ. The CDR3 runs to 15 residues. V was clipped by 4 bases and J by 4 bases, with 16 bases between them. Here the CDR3 reads CASSPPEGGADTQYF. The DNA of the CDR3 is TGCGCCAGCAGCCCCCCCGAGGGGGGCGCAGATACGCAGTATTTT.

This clonotype has ten or more counts. This chain's CDR3 is CASSLTGGSADTQYF. CDR3 coding DNA: TGTGCCAGCAGTCTGACAGGGGGATCAGCAGATACGCAGTATTTT. J is TRBJ2-3 and V is TRBV7-3; 9 nucleotides agree with TRBD1. Germline CDR1 and CDR2: SGHTA and FQGTGA. J was trimmed by 4 bases and V by 6 bases; bases with no gene match: 8. This CDR3 is 15 amino acids long.

The CDR3 loop is CASSQEAQGRAQYF. The CDR3 DNA reads TGTGCCAGCAGCCAAGAGGCCCAGGGAAGAGCCCAGTACTTC. V usage is TRBV4-2 and J usage is TRBJ2-5, with a tentative D call TRBD1 (5 bases). CDR1 is LGHNA, CDR2 YNFKEQ, per germline. The CDR3 contains 14 residues. V was trimmed by 0 bases and J by 9 bases, leaving 14 bases between them.

The chain couples TRBV4-2 to TRBJ1-1; D is ambiguous. CDR1 is LGHNA, CDR2 YNFKEQ, per germline. This CDR3 has 15 amino acids. Deletions cut 1 base from V and 5 bases from J, with 14 bases between. The CDR3 DNA sequence: TGTGCCAGCAGCCAAGGATCGGGGATCGGAACTGAAGCTTTCTTT. Protein: CASSQGSGIGTEAFF.

The genes are TRBV6-1 and TRBJ1-1; 10 positions agree with TRBD1. V gave up 5 bases and J gave up 1 base; unmatched junction bases: 10. This CDR3 has 17 residues. Germline V gene lookup returns CDR1 MNHNS and CDR2 SASEGT. CDR3 nucleotide sequence: TGTGCCAGCAGTTTGACAGGGGGCTTATCTTCGAACACTGAAGCTTTCTTT. As protein: CASSLTGGLSSNTEAFF.

The sample holds a few counts of this clonotype. This chain connects TRBV5-1 to TRBJ2-1; 8 nucleotides align to TRBD2. The ends lost 4 bases at V and 3 bases at J; junction bases unmatched: 6. Looked up from germline, CDR1 is SGHRS and CDR2 is YFSETQ. The CDR3 consists of 15 residues. The CDR3 nucleotides are TGCGCCAGCAGCATAGGACTAGCCAACTACAATGAGCAGTTCTTC. Encoded protein: CASSIGLANYNEQFF.

This rearrangement joins TRBV7-2 to TRBJ2-5; no clear D. Germline V gene lookup returns CDR1 SGHTA and CDR2 FQGNSA. The CDR3 has 12 residues. Trimming removed 5 bases at V and 8 bases at J, with 12 bases between. The CDR3: CASSHHYGTQYF. In DNA, the CDR3 is TGTGCCAGCAGCCACCATTATGGAACCCAGTACTTC.

This clonotype has a handful of counts. The rearrangement uses TRBV6-1 and TRBJ1-2; D may be TRBD1 (5 bases). Per germline, CDR1 MNHNS and CDR2 SASEGT. The V end was cut by 1 base, the J end by 3 bases, with 9 bases between. CDR3 length: 14 amino acids. The CDR3 DNA follows: TGTGCCAGCAGTGAAGGCGCGGGGGACTATGGCTACACCTTC. Translated: CASSEGAGDYGYTF.

This clonotype was detected a few times. V is TRBV5-1 and J is TRBJ2-7; 9 bases align to TRBD1. CDR1 is SGHRS, CDR2 YFSETQ, per germline. The CDR3 runs 14 residues. Trimming at V came to 3 bases and at J to 3 bases, leaving 4 bases not matched to a gene. CDR3 DNA sequence: TGCGCCAGCAGCTCCGCGGGACAGGGCTACGAGCAGTACTTC. Residues: CASSSAGQGYEQYF.

This clonotype was seen a few times. This rearrangement joins TRBV6-5 to TRBJ2-1; no firm D call. V lost 0 bases to trimming and J lost 8 bases, with 8 bases between them. The CDR3 loop spans 13 amino acids. Germline V CDR1 and CDR2: MNHEY, SVGAGI. The CDR3: CASSYSGVDEQFF. In nucleotides, the CDR3 is TGTGCCAGCAGTTACTCTGGGGTCGATGAGCAGTTCTTC.

This clonotype was observed a handful of times. This chain joins TRBV7-3 and TRBJ2-7; maybe TRBD1 (6 bases). The CDR3 consists of 13 residues. Deletions cut 4 bases from V and 5 bases from J, with 12 bases between. Looked up from germline, CDR1 is SGHTA and CDR2 is FQGTGA. CDR3 loop: CASSSQGMDEQYF. CDR3 sequence (DNA): TGTGCCAGCAGCTCCCAGGGGATGGACGAGCAGTACTTC. Complete variable domain (other parts from reference TRBV7-3 and TRBJ2-7): GAGVSQTPSNKVTEKGKYVELRCDPISGHTALYWYRQSLGQGPEFLIYFQGTGAADDSGLPNDRFFAVRPEGSVSTLKIQRTERGDSAVYLCASSSQGMDEQYFGPGTRLTVT.

This clonotype was counted a few times. The rearrangement links TRBV5-1 to TRBJ2-1; 11 bases match TRBD2. CDR1 is SGHRS, CDR2 YFSETQ, per germline. Germline trimming cut 1 base from V and 5 bases from J; bases unmatched to any gene: 2. The CDR3 consists of 15 residues. CDR3 sequence reads: CASSLMTSGDNEQFF. As DNA, the CDR3 is TGCGCCAGCAGCTTGATGACTAGCGGGGACAATGAGCAGTTCTTC.

The chain has TRBV27 and TRBJ2-3; 9 bases match TRBD1. The V gene's germline CDR1 is MNHEY and CDR2 SMNVEV (reference sequence). Unmatched junction bases numbered 8, after V lost 5 bases and J lost 2 bases. The CDR3 extends over 16 amino acids. CDR3 nucleotide sequence: TGTGCCAGCAGTCCCATTGACAGGGGGGTCACAGATACGCAGTATTTT. Encoded protein: CASSPIDRGVTDTQYF.

The chain uses TRBV4-3 and TRBJ1-4; D ambiguous. Trimming removed 5 bases at V and 0 bases at J, with 13 bases between. The germline V gene encodes CDR1 LGHNA and CDR2 YSLEER. The CDR3 totals 16 residues. The CDR3: CASSSHFDATNEKLFF. The CDR3 nucleotides are TGCGCCAGCAGCTCACACTTCGATGCAACTAATGAAAAACTGTTTTTT.

J is TRBJ2-5 and V is TRBV24-1; D possibly corresponds to TRBD2 (6 bases). Germline CDR1 and CDR2: KGHDR and SFDVKD. The CDR3 totals 14 residues. The V end lost 9 bases, the J end lost 5 bases, and 18 bases lay between the germline ends. The CDR3 nucleotides read TGTGCCACCGGTGGAGGGGAGAAGCGGGAGACCCAGTACTTC. It is translated as CATGGGEKRETQYF.

The rearrangement joins TRBV4-2 to TRBJ1-5; 9 positions match TRBD1. This CDR3 is built from 16 residues. CDR1 and CDR2 from the germline V gene are LGHNA and YNFKEQ. The ends lost 0 bases at V and 5 bases at J; junction bases unmatched: 5. In DNA form, the CDR3 reads TGTGCCAGCAGCCAAGATTTCGACAGGGGGTATCAGCCCCAGCATTTT. Translated, it gives CASSQDFDRGYQPQHF.

The rearrangement joins TRBV28 to TRBJ2-7; D unresolved. Germline loops: CDR1 MDHEN, CDR2 SYDVKM. V shed 7 bases and J shed 2 bases, with 15 bases lying between them. The CDR3 runs to 14 residues. The CDR3 nucleotides are TGTGCCAGCACCCCACCCCGGACCACCTACGAGCAGTACTTC. Translating gives CASTPPRTTYEQYF. The entire variable domain, with the rest obtained from reference TRBV28 and TRBJ2-7, is as follows: DVKVTQSSRYLVKRTGEKVFLECVQDMDHENMFWYRQDPGLGLRLIYFSYDVKMKEKGDIPEGYSVSREKKERFSLILESASTNQTSMYLCASTPPRTTYEQYFGPGTRLTVT.

This rearrangement joins TRBV5-1 to TRBJ1-4; the match to TRBD1 covers 7 bases. The CDR3 consists of 13 residues. Germline V gene data show CDR1 as SGHRS and CDR2 as YFSETQ. V was pared by 7 bases and J by 7 bases, with 7 bases of the junction left unmatched. CDR3 DNA sequence: TGCGCCAGCGGACGACAGGGCTTTGAAAAACTGTTTTTT. This encodes CASGRQGFEKLFF.

This clonotype was seen a few times. The chain carries TRBV7-2 and TRBJ1-2; TRBD1 might be the D (5 bases). The CDR3 has 15 amino acids. Germline V gene data show CDR1 as SGHTA and CDR2 as FQGNSA. Trimming pared 3 bases from V and 4 bases from J, leaving 15 bases between. The CDR3 spells CASSLGLGGGYGYTF. The DNA for the CDR3 is TGTGCCAGCAGCTTGGGTCTCGGGGGAGGCTATGGCTACACCTTC.

This clonotype was found a few times. The chain employs TRBV6-2 or TRBV6-3 and TRBJ2-1, with D possibly matching TRBD2 (5 bases). Trimming pared 0 bases from V and 6 bases from J, leaving 18 bases between. CDR1 and CDR2 from the germline V gene are MNHEY and SVGEGT. The CDR3 loop spans 17 amino acids. CDR3 sequence (DNA): TGTGCCAGCAGTTACTCGTCTTCCGGGGTTAAGGGCAATGAGCAGTTCTTC. Its translation is CASSYSSSGVKGNEQFF.

This sequence joins TRBV27 and TRBJ1-5; no clear D gene. Germline loops: CDR1 MNHEY, CDR2 SMNVEV (reference sequence). V lost 10 bases to trimming and J lost 5 bases, with 15 bases between them. This CDR3 is built from 13 residues. This CDR3 is CATRRGSHQPQHF. CDR3 DNA: TGTGCCACCAGACGGGGATCCCATCAGCCCCAGCATTTT.

There are many counts of this clonotype. This chain joins TRBV28 and TRBJ2-7; unclear D gene. The CDR3 is made up of 12 amino acids. V was cut by 3 bases and J by 4 bases, with 7 bases left in between. Germline lookup yields CDR1 MDHEN and CDR2 SYDVKM. CDR3 sequence reads: CASSFHPYEQYF. For the CDR3, the DNA is TGTGCCAGCAGTTTTCATCCGTACGAGCAGTACTTC.

This chain uses TRBV5-1 with TRBJ2-5, with 8 bases aligning to TRBD2. The germline gives CDR1 SGHRS, CDR2 YFSETQ. V lost 6 bases to trimming and J lost 3 bases; unmatched junction nucleotides: 1. The CDR3 length is 12 residues. The CDR3 spells CASNSGEETQYF. In nucleotides, the CDR3 is TGCGCCAGCAATAGCGGGGAAGAGACCCAGTACTTC.

V gene TRBV6-6 combines with J gene TRBJ2-7; TRBD2 matches at 7 bases. The J call may be incorrect, as the DNA end agrees better with TRBJ2-5. CDR1 MNHNY and CDR2 SVGAGI come from the germline V gene (reference sequence). This CDR3 has 17 residues. The CDR3 DNA reads TGTGCCAGCAGTTACCCGAAGCGGGGTGGCTTTGAAAAGACCCAGTACTTC. Translated: CASSYPKRGGFEKTQYF.

The rearrangement links TRBV29-1 to TRBJ2-5; D not certain. V was clipped by 6 bases and J by 12 bases, with 17 bases between them. The CDR3 extends over 11 amino acids. Germline loops: CDR1 SQVTM, CDR2 ANQGSEA. The CDR3 loop is CSVRGSLVEYF. Here the CDR3 DNA reads TGCAGCGTCCGAGGCTCTTTGGTAGAGTACTTC. Based on the CDR3 plus reference TRBV29-1 and TRBJ2-5, the full variable domain is SAVISQKPSRDICQRGTSLTIQCQVDSQVTMMFWYRQQPGQSLTLIATANQGSEATYESGFVIDKFPISRPNLTFSTLTVSNMSPEDSSIYLCSVRGSLVEYFGPGTRLLVL.

This chain links TRBV5-1 with TRBJ1-4; D unclear. Per germline, CDR1 SGHRS and CDR2 YFSETQ. This CDR3 has 13 amino acids. V was shortened by 0 bases and J by 8 bases, with 8 bases between the two germline ends. The CDR3 region is CASSLGSGEKLFF. The CDR3 DNA follows: TGCGCCAGCAGCTTGGGGTCGGGGGAAAAACTGTTTTTT.

This rearrangement joins TRBV5-1 to TRBJ1-6, with D possibly being TRBD1 (5 bases). Trimming cost V 0 bases and J 10 bases, with 14 bases left between them. Germline CDR1 is SGHRS and CDR2 is YFSETQ. This CDR3 is 15 amino acids long. CDR3 sequence: CASSLETQGGSPLHF. The CDR3 nucleotides are TGCGCCAGCAGCTTGGAAACCCAGGGAGGATCACCCCTCCACTTT.